These T cell receptor beta chains were read from a single sample in a study of CD8+CD57+ T cells in acquired aplastic anemia. TCRdb analysed the reads with MiXCR anew, one entry per CDR3 protein. In the table there are hundreds of thousands of distinct CDR3 sequences, around 72% of which are singletons. Sequencing input: sorted CD4+, CD8+, or CD8+CD57+ T cells (not recorded which) from PBMCs. The receptors derive from a human donor in good health, serving as a control. Both conserved end residues are part of each CDR3. The D gene is left open where the match is weak. Rows give clone size only sometimes, using once, few, many, or a class for an expanded clone.

TRBD2 | TRBJ2-7 | NA | TRBV7-2 | TGTGCCAGCAGCGCGGGCGGGGGGGGGATGGACACCGGGCAGTACTTC | CASSAGGGGMDTGQYF
NA | TRBJ1-1 | NA | TRBV15 | TGTGCCAGCAGCTTAAAGCCACGTGGCACTGAAGCTTTCTTT | CASSLKPRGTEAFF
TRBD2 | TRBJ2-3 | NA | TRBV20-1 | TGCAGTGCTAGGGGGGTGGGGGGGAAGGCAGATACGCAGTATTTT | CSARGVGGKADTQYF
NA | TRBJ2-5 | NA | TRBV7-9 | TGCGCCAGCAGCTTGGTTGCCCCGCGGTACGAGCACAACTTC | CASSLVAPRYEHNF
NA | TRBJ2-1 | NA | TRBV29-1 | TGCAGCGTTGAAGAGACCAGAGACACTGAGCAGTTCTTC | CSVEETRDTEQFF
NA | TRBJ2-7 | NA | TRBV7-9 | TGTGCCAGCAGCCTAGGGTTCAGGGGTCAAGGCTACGAGCAGTACTTC | CASSLGFRGQGYEQYF
NA | TRBJ1-6 | NA | TRBV11-2 | TGTGCCAGCAGCCAAATTAAGACAGCCCTGGGTTCACCCCTCCACTTT | CASSQIKTALGSPLHF
TRBD1 | TRBJ1-1 | many | TRBV7-3 | TGTGCCAGCAGCCCGTCACAGGGGAGCACTGAAGCTTTCTTT | CASSPSQGSTEAFF
NA | TRBJ1-1 | NA | TRBV7-4 | TGTGCCAGCAGCGTACAGTCGGACAATGAAGCTTTCTTT | CASSVQSDNEAFF
TRBD1 | TRBJ2-3 | many | TRBV7-2 | TGTGCCAGCAGCTTAGTGATGGCAGGGGGCTCGTCAGATACGCAGTATTTT | CASSLVMAGGSSDTQYF
TRBD1 | TRBJ2-1 | NA | TRBV15 | TGTGCCACCAGCAGTGGTGTGGGACAGTTTTCCTATGAGCAGTTCTTC | CATSSGVGQFSYEQFF
NA | TRBJ2-5 | many | TRBV10-3 | TGTGCCATCAGTGAGTCGGGGGACCAAGAGACCCAGTACTTC | CAISESGDQETQYF
NA | TRBJ1-5 | NA | TRBV2 | TGTGCCAGCAGCCGTTACGGATTGAATAGCCCTCAGCCCCAGCATTTT | CASSRYGLNSPQPQHF
NA | TRBJ1-2 | many | TRBV9 | TGTGCCAGCAGCGTAGACGTTTGGATGGATGGCTACACCTTC | CASSVDVWMDGYTF
TRBD2 | TRBJ2-1 | NA | TRBV7-3 | TGTGCCAGCAGCGTCCGACTAGCCACGTATAATGAGCAGTTCTTC | CASSVRLATYNEQFF
NA | TRBJ1-2 | NA | TRBV7-9 | TGTGCCAGCAGCTTATGGGACACTCACTACGAGCAGTACACCTTC | CASSLWDTHYEQYTF
NA | TRBJ2-7 | NA | TRBV30 | TGTGCCTGGAATGTACAGGCATACGAGCGGTACTTC | CAWNVQAYERYF
TRBD1 | TRBJ2-7 | NA | TRBV7-6 | TGTGCCAGCAGTACAGACAGGGTCAACGAGCAGTACTTC | CASSTDRVNEQYF
TRBD1 | TRBJ1-2 | NA | TRBV9 | TGTGCCACCAGCGGCCAGACAGGGGGCGTCTACTATGGCTACACCTTC | CATSGQTGGVYYGYTF
TRBD2 | TRBJ2-3 | many | TRBV5-1 | TGCGCCAGCAGCTTGGTAGCGGGGGGTGCGGATACGCAGTATTTT | CASSLVAGGADTQYF
NA | TRBJ1-1 | NA | TRBV20-1 | TGCAGTGCTAGGGGACCGACAGGTTGGAGCACTGAAGCTTTCTTT | CSARGPTGWSTEAFF
NA | TRBJ1-2 | few | TRBV19 | TGTGCCAGTAGTATGGAGAACTATGGCTACACCTTC | CASSMENYGYTF
NA | TRBJ2-2 | NA | TRBV7-2 | NA | CASSRQALYEQYFVF
TRBD1 | TRBJ2-7 | NA | TRBV7-3 | TGTGCCAGCAGCCAAGGACAGGAAAAGTCCTACGAGCAGTACTTC | CASSQGQEKSYEQYF
NA | TRBJ1-1 | many | TRBV20-1 | TGCAGTGCTGCGGACCCTGGGGGCACTGAAGCTTTCTTT | CSAADPGGTEAFF
TRBD2 | TRBJ2-3 | many | TRBV4-3 | TGCGCCAGCAGCCAGAGACTAGCGGGGGGGACGAATACGCAGTATTTT | CASSQRLAGGTNTQYF
NA | TRBJ1-5 | many | TRBV5-8 | TGTGCCAGCAGCTTGGCCAACAGCAATCAGCCCCAGCATTTT | CASSLANSNQPQHF
NA | TRBJ1-1 | once | TRBV7-2 | TGTGCCAGCAGCGCGGGTCGTTTGAGGGATGGGTTTTTAGCTTTCTTT | CASSAGRLRDGFLAFF
NA | TRBJ2-3 | NA | TRBV5-1 | TGTGCCAGCAGCTTAAAGTGGGGGCAAGGAGATACGCAGTATTTT | CASSLKWGQGDTQYF
NA | TRBJ1-1 | NA | TRBV7-2 | TGTGCCAGCAGCACCTCAGCGGGCACTGATGCTTCCTTCTTT | CASSTSAGTDASFF
NA | TRBJ1-1 | many | TRBV19 | TGTGCCAGTAGTTTCCGCAGGGAATCCATGAACACTGAAGCTTTCTTT | CASSFRRESMNTEAFF
NA | TRBJ1-2 | NA | TRBV7-2 | TGTGCCAGCAGCTTCGGGGAGGGGGGCGATGGCTACATCTTC | CASSFGEGGDGYIF
NA | TRBJ1-2 | many | TRBV20-1 | TGCAGTGCCAGAGACATACTCTATGGCTACACCTTC | CSARDILYGYTF
NA | TRBJ2-7 | NA | TRBV20-1 | TGCAGTGCTAACAGGCAGACCGACGAGCAGTACTTC | CSANRQTDEQYF
NA | TRBJ2-1 | NA | TRBV14 | TGTGCCAGCAGCCATATTTCGCCCGTGTGGGCTATCGAAAATGAGCAGTTCTTC | CASSHISPVWAIENEQFF
NA | TRBJ1-4 | NA | TRBV2 | TGTGCCAGCAGCCGGCCCGGTGGTATCACCACTGAACTGTTTTTT | CASSRPGGITTELFF
TRBD1 | TRBJ2-5 | NA | TRBV12-3/TRBV12-4 | TGTGCCAGCAGTGCACGCCGGACAGGGCAAGAGACCCAGTACTTC | CASSARRTGQETQYF
NA | TRBJ2-7 | NA | TRBV9 | TGTGCCAGCAGCTTTACCGTTGGCTCCGTTGAGCAATACTTC | CASSFTVGSVEQYF
NA | TRBJ1-1 | many | TRBV6-4 | TGTGCCAGCAGCTCGGAGATCGGGGGGACTGAAGCTTTCTTT | CASSSEIGGTEAFF
NA | TRBJ2-1 | NA | TRBV12-3/TRBV12-4 | TGTGCCAGCAGTCCCAGCCTGAACACCGAGGAGCAGTTCTTC | CASSPSLNTEEQFF
NA | TRBJ1-1 | many | TRBV5-8 | TGTGCCAGCAGCTTGGTCAGGGAGAACACTGAAGCTTTCTTT | CASSLVRENTEAFF
TRBD1 | TRBJ1-2 | NA | TRBV15 | TGTGCCACCAGCAGATACAGGGGCGGCCACGAGGCCCAGAACTTC | CATSRYRGGHEAQNF
TRBD2 | TRBJ2-3 | NA | TRBV11-2 | TGTGCCAGCAGTCATGACCGAGCGGGGGGGCTCGGCACAGATACGCAGTATTTT | CASSHDRAGGLGTDTQYF
NA | TRBJ1-5 | NA | TRBV12-3/TRBV12-4 | TGTGCCAGCAGTGGCGGGGAGGATCAGCCCCAGCATTTT | CASSGGEDQPQHF
TRBD1 | TRBJ2-7 | few | TRBV2 | TGTGCCAGCAGTCGACAGGGGGCGAGGGAGCAGTACTTC | CASSRQGAREQYF
NA | TRBJ2-1 | many | TRBV12-3/TRBV12-4 | TGTGCCAGCAGTTTCTCCCCAGAGGTCAATGAGCAGTTCTTC | CASSFSPEVNEQFF
TRBD1 | TRBJ1-2 | many | TRBV6-5 | TGTGCCAGCAGTTACGGGACAGAGGTGGTCGTCTTC | CASSYGTEVVVF
TRBD1 | TRBJ1-2 | NA | TRBV20-1 | TGCAGTGCTAGAGATGTCGACAGGGCTAGTTATGGCTACACCTTC | CSARDVDRASYGYTF
TRBD1 | TRBJ1-5 | NA | TRBV7-9 | TGTGCCAGCAGCCAGCAGGGACAGGGAAGACAGCCCCAGCATTTT | CASSQQGQGRQPQHF
NA | TRBJ1-2 | NA | TRBV5-6 | TGTGCCAGCAGCTTTGAGTACCGGCTTTATGGCTACACCTTC | CASSFEYRLYGYTF
TRBD1 | TRBJ1-2 | many | TRBV5-1 | TGCGCCAGCAGCCGGGGACAGGGAGTTATAGGCTACACCTTC | CASSRGQGVIGYTF
TRBD1 | TRBJ1-4 | NA | TRBV10-3 | TGTGCCAGCAGGCCTCGACAGGGTGGGGTAACACTGTTTTTT | CASRPRQGGVTLFF
NA | TRBJ2-5 | NA | TRBV19 | TGTGCCAGTAGTTCCACTCCGACCAGGGATACCCAGTACTTC | CASSSTPTRDTQYF
NA | TRBJ2-7 | NA | TRBV9 | TGTGCCAGCAGCACTCTCGCGGCAGAGCAAGAGCAGTACTTC | CASSTLAAEQEQYF
NA | TRBJ1-5 | once | TRBV7-3 | TGTGCCAGCAGCTTCTGCCCGGGTTGGGTCACTGAAGCCCAGCATTTT | CASSFCPGWVTEAQHF
TRBD1 | TRBJ1-2 | NA | TRBV5-1 | TGCGCCAGCAGCCAGGGGGTAACGGGCTACACCTTC | CASSQGVTGYTF
TRBD1 | TRBJ2-5 | NA | TRBV7-9 | TGTGCCAGCAGCTTAGTGGTCGGGGGACAGGGACAAGAGACCCAGTACTTC | CASSLVVGGQGQETQYF